Presented here are 27 T cell receptor beta chains from one specimen sequenced in a study of a mutant IDH1 vaccine in newly diagnosed glioma. The repertoire was sequenced with immunoSEQ multiplex PCR; TCRdb's copy has only in-frame clones and lacks some. The sample yields over 40,000 clones, 81% seen once. These TCRs' antigens remain unknown. The time point denotes: week 35, safety follow-up. Vaccination used 300 ug of mutant IDH1 20-mer peptide per dose, with topical imiquimod. The sequencing here drew on PBMCs, taken from a glioma patient whose treatment included an IDH1 peptide vaccine. The receptors originated from a woman in her thirties or forties with glioma. Some clones in this sample may be carry-over from other donors' samples.

This clone was counted between two and nine times. V usage is TRBV4-1 and J usage is TRBJ2-7; TRBD2 agrees at 10 bases. Germline lookup yields CDR1 MGHRA and CDR2 YSYEKL. The V and J ends lost 0 bases and 3 bases, in that order; junction bases with no gene match: 5. The CDR3 spans 16 residues. CDR3 sequence (DNA): TGCGCCAGCAGCCAAGATGGGCTAGCGGGGGACTACGAGCAGTACTTC. It specifies CASSQDGLAGDYEQYF.

The gene calls are TRBV28 and TRBJ2-5, with D uncertain. The germline gives CDR1 MDHEN, CDR2 SYDVKM. The CDR3 is 12 amino acids. The V end was cut by 3 bases, the J end by 2 bases, with 4 bases between. Here the CDR3 DNA reads TGTGCCAGCAGTTTCAGGCAAGAGACCCAGTACTTC. This encodes CASSFRQETQYF.

This clone has just a few counts. CDR3: CASSLLRGLESEAFF. CDR3 nucleotides: TGTGCCAGCAGTTTGCTTCGAGGTTTAGAGTCTGAAGCTTTCTTT. The chain couples TRBV28 to TRBJ1-1; D uncertain. Germline V gene sequence: CDR1 MDHEN, CDR2 SYDVKM. The CDR3 loop spans 15 amino acids. Trimming removed 3 bases at V and 6 bases at J, with 17 bases between.

V usage is TRBV5-1 and J usage is TRBJ2-5; D possibly corresponds to TRBD1 (8 bases). From germline, CDR1 is SGHRS and CDR2 YFSETQ. There are 16 residues in the CDR3. The ends were cut back, 4 bases at V and 0 bases at J, with 16 bases in the middle. The DNA for the CDR3 is TGCGCCAGCAGCCCGGGGGGACAGGCTAACCAAGAGACCCAGTACTTC. Translating gives CASSPGGQANQETQYF.

J is TRBJ1-2 and V is TRBV6-5, with D possibly matching TRBD1 (5 bases). V dropped 4 bases and J dropped 1 base, with 10 bases sitting between them. CDR3 length equals 14 residues. Germline V lookup: CDR1 MNHEY, CDR2 SVGAGI. CDR3 DNA: TGTGCCAGCAGTTCCAGGGCGATTAACTATGGCTACACCTTC. Translated, it gives CASSSRAINYGYTF.

The rearrangement joins TRBV10-3 to TRBJ2-1, with D possibly being TRBD2 (5 bases). CDR3 length equals 16 residues. Germline V gene data show CDR1 as ENHRY and CDR2 as SYGVKD. Trimming removed 5 bases from V and 8 bases from J, with 22 bases in between. CDR3 protein: CAISFPAISEVDEQFF. The CDR3 DNA reads TGTGCCATCAGTTTCCCCGCCATATCGGAGGTGGATGAGCAGTTCTTC.

The V call is TRBV5-6, the J call TRBJ2-5; TRBD1 is a possible D gene (5 bases). V lost 4 bases and J lost 5, with 12 bases in between. Looked up from germline, CDR1 is SGHDT and CDR2 is YYEEEE. CDR3 length: 13 residues. The CDR3 reads CASSPQGSETQYF. The CDR3 coding sequence is TGTGCCAGCAGCCCCCAGGGAAGTGAGACCCAGTACTTC.

This clone has only one observation. The V and J genes are TRBV6-5 and TRBJ2-7, with a weak D call TRBD1 (5 bases). With 5 bases removed from V and 3 bases from J, the gap between germline ends came to 14 bases. From germline, CDR1 is MNHEY and CDR2 SVGAGI. The CDR3 totals 14 residues. The CDR3, as DNA: TGTGCCAGCAGTAGAACAGGCCTTAACTACGAGCAGTACTTC. This codes for CASSRTGLNYEQYF.

The chain has TRBV10-2 and TRBJ2-3; tentatively, D is TRBD2 (5 bases). CDR1 WSHSY and CDR2 SAAADI come from the germline V gene. Trimming took off 4 bases at V and 2 bases at J, with 7 bases between the two ends. The CDR3 sequence is 13 residues long. CDR3 DNA sequence: TGCGCCAGCAGTGCGACTAACACAGATACGCAGTATTTT. Its protein product is CASSATNTDTQYF.

The chain uses TRBV11-2 and TRBJ2-3; D call uncertain. V lost 11 bases, J lost 3 bases, and 21 bases lay in between. From germline, CDR1 is SGHAT and CDR2 FQNNGV. The CDR3 extends over 15 amino acids. DNA for the CDR3: TGTGCCTCTCAAAAGACGTGGAGTGAGACAGATACGCAGTATTTT. This encodes CASQKTWSETDTQYF. The whole variable domain, remainder taken from reference TRBV11-2 and TRBJ2-3, is EAGVAQSPRYKIIEKRQSVAFWCNPISGHATLYWYQQILGQGPKLLIQFQNNGVVDDSQLPKDRFSAERLKGVDSTLKIQPAKLEDSAVYLCASQKTWSETDTQYFGPGTRLTVL.

This clone was detected only a few times. V gene TRBV7-9 combines with J gene TRBJ1-2; 10 bases map to TRBD1. This CDR3 comprises 16 residues. The V gene's germline CDR1 is SEHNR and CDR2 FQNEAQ (reference sequence). V dropped 5 bases and J dropped 5; count of bases not matched to a gene: 11. The CDR3 region is CASSLTGTGDGYGYTF. The CDR3 DNA reads TGTGCCAGCAGCCTAACCGGGACAGGGGATGGATATGGCTACACCTTC.

The V gene is TRBV4-2, the J gene TRBJ1-2; D is uncertain. The CDR3 covers 14 residues. V was trimmed by 1 base and J by 4 bases, leaving 10 bases between them. CDR1 LGHNA and CDR2 YNFKEQ come from the germline V gene. CDR3 sequence reads: CASSQGTDVYGYTF. The DNA for the CDR3 is TGTGCCAGCAGCCAAGGGACCGATGTCTATGGCTACACCTTC.

The chain combines TRBV5-1 with TRBJ2-1; maybe TRBD2 (5 bases). The CDR3 runs 15 residues. Trimming pared 4 bases from V and 1 base from J, leaving 12 bases between. CDR1 is SGHRS, CDR2 YFSETQ, per germline. Here the CDR3 reads CASSALAQSYNEQFF. CDR3 in DNA: TGCGCCAGCAGCGCCCTAGCTCAGTCCTACAATGAGCAGTTCTTC.

This chain uses TRBV6-5 with TRBJ2-7; D is unresolved. V lost 5 bases and J 3 bases, leaving 14 bases between the germline ends. Germline loops: CDR1 MNHEY, CDR2 SVGAGI. This CDR3 is 14 amino acids long. CDR3 protein: CASSQQPLGYEQYF. The CDR3 DNA sequence: TGTGCCAGCAGTCAACAACCCCTAGGCTACGAGCAGTACTTC.

This sequence joins TRBV5-1 and TRBJ2-3, with TRBD1 identical over 11 bases. J gave up 5 bases and V 4 bases, and 18 bases lay outside the gene matches. The CDR3 is made up of 19 amino acids. The V gene's germline CDR1 is SGHRS and CDR2 YFSETQ. CDR3 region: CASSPIWDKDRGRKDTQYF. The CDR3, as DNA: TGCGCCAGCAGCCCGATCTGGGATAAGGACAGGGGGCGGAAAGATACGCAGTATTTT. Supplemented by reference TRBV5-1 and TRBJ2-3, the full variable domain reads KAGVTQTPRYLIKTRGQQVTLSCSPISGHRSVSWYQQTPGQGLQFLFEYFSETQRNKGNFPGRFSGRQFSNSRSEMNVSTLELGDSALYLCASSPIWDKDRGRKDTQYFGPGTRLTVL.

V gene TRBV7-8 combines with J gene TRBJ2-3; D tentatively reads TRBD1 or TRBD2 (5 bases each). The CDR3 has 15 amino acids. CDR1 and CDR2 from the germline V gene are SGHVS and FQNEAQ. Between the trimmed V and J ends, which lost 1 base and 2 bases, there was a span of 10 bases. CDR3 DNA sequence: TGTGCCAGCAGCTTAGTGGGGACCTACACAGATACGCAGTATTTT. The encoded protein is CASSLVGTYTDTQYF. The whole variable domain, remainder taken from reference TRBV7-8 and TRBJ2-3, is GAGVSQSPRYKVAKRGQDVALRCDPISGHVSLFWYQQALGQGPEFLTYFQNEAQLDKSGLPSDRFFAERPEGSVSTLKIQRTQQEDSAVYLCASSLVGTYTDTQYFGPGTRLTVL.

This clone has just one count. This rearrangement joins TRBV9 to TRBJ2-7; 8 nucleotides agree with TRBD2. Trimming at V came to 4 bases and at J to 5 bases, leaving 5 bases not matched to a gene. Per the germline V gene, CDR1 is SGDLS and CDR2 is YYNGEE. The CDR3 loop spans 13 amino acids. The CDR3 nucleotides read TGTGCCAGCAGCCCGGGACTAGATAACGAGCAGTACTTC. Amino acids: CASSPGLDNEQYF.

V gene TRBV19 combines with J gene TRBJ1-2; a possible D gene is TRBD1 (5 bases). CDR1 is LNHDA, CDR2 SQIVND, per germline (reference sequence). The V gene lost 3 bases and the J gene lost 13 bases, with 15 bases spanning the gap. The CDR3 contains 12 residues. The CDR3: CASSMGQGRCTF. Written as DNA, the CDR3 is TGTGCCAGTAGTATGGGGCAGGGCCGCTGCACCTTC.

The chain couples TRBV7-9 to TRBJ2-3; 7 bases are shared with TRBD2. The CDR3 contains 15 residues. Per the germline V gene, CDR1 is SEHNR and CDR2 is FQNEAQ (reference sequence). Germline trimming cut 6 bases from V and 3 bases from J; bases unmatched to any gene: 9. CDR3 DNA sequence: TGTGCCAGCAGGACCCGGGACGGGGGGACAGATACGCAGTATTTT. Encoded protein: CASRTRDGGTDTQYF. Full variable domain (rest looked up from reference TRBV7-9 and TRBJ2-3): DTGVSQNPRHKITKRGQNVTFRCDPISEHNRLYWYRQTLGQGPEFLTYFQNEAQLEKSRLLSDRFSAERPKGSFSTLEIQRTEQGDSAMYLCASRTRDGGTDTQYFGPGTRLTVL.

The J gene is TRBJ2-1, the V gene TRBV12-1; TRBD2 was called by the table and not checked on the DNA. TRBV12-1 corresponds to a pseudogene. This CDR3 has 16 residues. CDR3 sequence: CASSTTSGSSYNEQFF. CDR3 DNA: TGTGCCAGCAGCACCACTAGCGGGAGCTCCTACAATGAGCAGTTCTTC.

The V gene is TRBV29-1, the J gene TRBJ1-4, with D possibly TRBD1 on 5 matching bases. Germline lookup yields CDR1 SQVTM and CDR2 ANQGSEA. The V gene lost 4 bases and the J gene lost 6 bases, with 21 bases spanning the gap. The CDR3 length is 16 residues. CDR3 loop: CSVARAEGSRYEKLFF. CDR3 coding DNA: TGCAGCGTTGCGAGGGCAGAGGGGTCCCGGTATGAAAAACTGTTTTTT.

V usage is TRBV2 and J usage is TRBJ2-1; D ambiguous. Germline lookup yields CDR1 SNHLY and CDR2 FYNNEI. V was pared by 1 base and J by 8 bases, with 6 bases between. CDR3 length: 12 amino acids. The CDR3 sequence: CASSEEWDEQFF. CDR3 DNA sequence: TGTGCCAGCAGTGAAGAGTGGGATGAGCAGTTCTTC.

This rearrangement joins TRBV30 to TRBJ1-5; D remains ambiguous. The V and J ends lost 1 base and 7 bases respectively, with 14 bases between them. This CDR3 has 14 amino acids. The germline CDR1 and CDR2 sequences are GTSNPN and SVGIG (reference sequence). The CDR3 reads CAWSAQASRQPQHF. The CDR3 DNA follows: TGTGCCTGGAGTGCCCAGGCCTCCCGGCAGCCCCAGCATTTT. Full variable domain (missing parts from reference TRBV30 and TRBJ1-5): SQTIHQWPATLVQPVGSPLSLECTVEGTSNPNLYWYRQAAGRGLQLLFYSVGIGQISSEVPQNLSASRPQDRQFILSSKKLLLSDSGFYLCAWSAQASRQPQHFGDGTRLSIL.

The chain is built from TRBV15 and TRBJ1-3; 11 nucleotides align to TRBD1. Germline-derived CDR1 and CDR2 are LNHNV and YYDKDF (reference sequence). This CDR3 region has 16 residues. V trimming: 10 bases; J trimming: 1 base; junction bases outside the gene matches: 9. The CDR3 DNA reads as TGTGCCATCTCCGGGACAGGGGGTCGGTCTGGAAACACCATATATTTT. Its translation is CAISGTGGRSGNTIYF. The variable domain in full, completed from reference TRBV15 and TRBJ1-3, reads DAMVIQNPRYQVTQFGKPVTLSCSQTLNHNVMYWYQQKSSQAPKLLFHYYDKDFNNEADTPDNFQSRRPNTSFCFLDIRSPGLGDTAMYLCAISGTGGRSGNTIYFGEGSWLTVV.

This clone showed up just once. The CDR3 loop is CATQRGRTDTQYF. The CDR3 DNA reads as TGTGCCACCCAGAGGGGCCGCACAGATACGCAGTATTTT. The J gene is TRBJ2-3, the V gene TRBV25-1; D is possibly TRBD1 or TRBD2 (5 bases each). CDR3 length: 13 residues. Trimming stripped 10 bases from V and 1 base from J, with 12 bases between. Germline lookup yields CDR1 MGHDK and CDR2 SYGVNS.

This chain connects TRBV7-8 to TRBJ2-5; 7 positions match TRBD1. Germline CDR1 and CDR2: SGHVS and FQNEAQ. CDR3 length: 16 amino acids. Germline trimming cut 0 bases from V and 5 bases from J; bases unmatched to any gene: 9. The CDR3 spells CASSLAGDREWETQYF. DNA of the CDR3: TGTGCCAGCAGCTTAGCAGGAGACAGGGAGTGGGAGACCCAGTACTTC.

The table lists this clone with a count of one. This chain connects TRBV28 to TRBJ2-2; TRBD1 agrees at 7 bases. Germline assignment: CDR1 MDHEN and CDR2 SYDVKM. This CDR3 is built from 16 residues. The V and J ends lost 5 bases and 3 bases, in that order; junction bases with no gene match: 9. The CDR3 here is CASSASRTGYTGELFF. The CDR3 DNA reads as TGTGCCAGCAGTGCCTCGAGGACAGGATACACCGGGGAGCTGTTTTTT.